The present T cell receptor beta chain was sequenced within a study of CD8+CD57+ T cells in acquired aplastic anemia. Both TCR beta VDJ combination and CDR3 sequence profiling were carried out. Genomic DNA was the template for this profiling. TCRdb reprocessed the reads via MiXCR and lists one record per CDR3 protein. This table holds 150,000 to 200,000 distinct CDR3 sequences, around 65% found once. The V gene's germline CDR1 is SGHAT and CDR2 FQDESV (reference sequence). The CDR3 loop spans 14 amino acids. V gave up 6 bases and J gave up 2 bases, with 11 bases separating them. This clonotype was seen many times.

This chain joins TRBV11-1 and TRBJ2-1, with D possibly being TRBD2 (5 bases). The TCR sequence derives from a human donor with severe aplastic anemia or a healthy control (not recorded which). Source material: sorted CD4+, CD8+, or CD8+CD57+ T cells (not recorded which) from PBMCs. The CDR3, as DNA: TGTGCCAGCAGTTTGACTAAGACCTACAATGAGCAGTTCTTC. Residues: CASSLTKTYNEQFF.